The 10 T cell receptor beta chains below were found in one sample sequenced in a study of blood T cell repertoires in COVID-19. The method was immunoSEQ multiplex PCR; TCRdb's version includes in-frame clones alone and lacks a portion of them. The data show around 360,000 clones, 87% seen once. Sequenced input: PBMCs or T cells enriched from blood (not recorded which). The receptors stem from a man aged 40-49 years in a cohort exposed to, infected with or recovered from COVID-19 (not recorded which).

This clone appeared a single time. The CDR3 DNA is TGTGCCAGCAGTGATTTGAGCAGGGGGCGTGAAAAACTGTTTTTT. Translating it yields CASSDLSRGREKLFF. V and J are TRBV2 and TRBJ1-4; 8 bases agree with TRBD1. The length of the CDR3 is 15 residues. J was trimmed by 7 bases and V by 3 bases; bases with no gene match: 7. Germline assignment: CDR1 SNHLY and CDR2 FYNNEI.

There are a few counts of this clone. The gene calls are TRBV5-1 and TRBJ2-7, with D perhaps matching TRBD2 (6 bases). The CDR3 has 14 residues. Trimming removed 4 bases at V and 2 bases at J, with 13 bases between. Germline V lookup: CDR1 SGHRS, CDR2 YFSETQ. The CDR3 bases are TGCGCCAGCAGCCCCGGGACTTTCCCCTACGAGCAGTACTTC. This translates into CASSPGTFPYEQYF. The variable domain in full, with the rest retrieved from reference TRBV5-1 and TRBJ2-7, is KAGVTQTPRYLIKTRGQQVTLSCSPISGHRSVSWYQQTPGQGLQFLFEYFSETQRNKGNFPGRFSGRQFSNSRSEMNVSTLELGDSALYLCASSPGTFPYEQYFGPGTRLTVT.

This rearrangement joins TRBV5-1 to TRBJ2-2, with a possible D match to TRBD1 (6 bases). Trimming stripped 4 bases from V and 1 base from J, with 11 bases between. Germline-derived CDR1 and CDR2 are SGHRS and YFSETQ. The CDR3 covers 15 residues. The CDR3 DNA reads as TGCGCCAGCAGCCGGACAGACCTGAACACCGGGGAGCTGTTTTTT. It translates to CASSRTDLNTGELFF. The full variable domain, in which reference TRBV5-1 and TRBJ2-2 provide the parts outside the CDR3, is KAGVTQTPRYLIKTRGQQVTLSCSPISGHRSVSWYQQTPGQGLQFLFEYFSETQRNKGNFPGRFSGRQFSNSRSEMNVSTLELGDSALYLCASSRTDLNTGELFFGEGSRLTVL.

V gene TRBV5-1 combines with J gene TRBJ2-2; TRBD2 matches 12 bases. The CDR3 runs to 16 residues. The V and J ends lost 4 bases and 5 bases, in that order; junction bases with no gene match: 6. Germline V CDR1 and CDR2: SGHRS, YFSETQ. Here the CDR3 reads CASSPQGLAGTGELFF. CDR3 nucleotide sequence: TGCGCCAGCAGCCCCCAAGGACTAGCGGGGACCGGGGAGCTGTTTTTT.

The rearrangement uses TRBV5-1 and TRBJ1-5; no clear D. Germline CDR1 is SGHRS and CDR2 is YFSETQ. This CDR3 is built from 13 residues. Deletions cut 2 bases from V and 3 bases from J, with 6 bases between. DNA for the CDR3: TGCGCCAGCAGCTTCGAACTCAATCAGCCCCAGCATTTT. Its translation is CASSFELNQPQHF.

This clone came up a few times. J is TRBJ1-3 and V is TRBV6-5; D is possibly TRBD1 (5 bases). Trimming shortened V by 5 bases and J by 3 bases, and 14 bases separated the two germline ends. Germline CDR1 is MNHEY and CDR2 is SVGAGI. CDR3 length: 15 residues. CDR3 bases: TGTGCCAGCAGTCACTTACAGGATAGTGGAAACACCATATATTTT. Encoded protein: CASSHLQDSGNTIYF.

J is TRBJ1-5 and V is TRBV10-3, with D possibly being TRBD1 (5 bases). This CDR3 contains 15 residues. Germline CDR1 is ENHRY and CDR2 is SYGVKD. The V and J ends lost 5 bases and 3 bases respectively, with 14 bases between them. The CDR3 region is CAISQVQGYNQPQHF. For the CDR3, the DNA is TGTGCCATCAGTCAGGTGCAGGGCTACAATCAGCCCCAGCATTTT.

This chain uses TRBV27 with TRBJ1-2; weak D call: TRBD1 (6 bases). The CDR3 extends over 15 amino acids. Trimming stripped 8 bases from V and 5 bases from J, with 21 bases between. Germline lookup yields CDR1 MNHEY and CDR2 SMNVEV (reference sequence). The CDR3 here is CASRLNQGILYGYTF. The DNA for the CDR3 is TGTGCCAGCCGTCTTAACCAGGGGATTTTATATGGCTACACCTTC.

This sequence joins TRBV19 and TRBJ2-5; no firm D call. V lost 1 base and J lost 1, with 10 bases in between. The CDR3 length is 15 residues. The germline V gene encodes CDR1 LNHDA and CDR2 SQIVND (reference sequence). CDR3 residues: CASSIVHGIQETQYF. Here the CDR3 DNA reads TGTGCCAGTAGTATAGTCCACGGTATCCAAGAGACCCAGTACTTC.

The chain combines TRBV11-2 with TRBJ2-7; TRBD2 agrees at 10 bases. The J segment lost 5 bases and the V segment lost 6 bases, leaving 10 bases of the junction unmatched. CDR1 and CDR2 from the germline V gene are SGHAT and FQNNGV. The length of the CDR3 is 15 residues. The CDR3 loop is CASSLDLAGGDEQYF. CDR3 sequence (DNA): TGTGCCAGCAGTCTCGACTTAGCGGGAGGAGACGAGCAGTACTTC.